Following are 14 T cell receptor beta chains from one sample sequenced in a study of low-dose radiotherapy and immunotherapy resistance in tumors (dated 2022 in TCRdb). First-strand cDNA was synthesized with Superscript III and a set of TRAV- and TRBV-specific primers, covering both TCRalpha and TCRbeta chains. TCRs were amplified with Phusion for about 20 PCR cycles using a constant-region primer together with the adapter attached to the V primers. The public reads were run again by TCRdb, first through fastp at Q25 and then through MiXCR, and only productive beta chains were kept. Each entry merges the rows of one CDR3 protein and shows their most common DNA and genes. Here the sample has around 11,000 distinct CDR3 sequences; 55% to 65% occur a single time. Together, the top ten hold roughly 12% of the sample. Receptor source: a human donor with advanced metastatic prostate, ovarian, gallbladder or colorectal cancer (not recorded which). This table probably holds off-target reads from a library built for another chain.

The V and J genes are TRBV11-2 and TRBJ2-2; TRBD1 agrees at 12 bases. Germline V lookup: CDR1 SGHAT, CDR2 FQNNGV. CDR3 length equals 14 residues. The trim removed 5 bases at V and 9 bases at J, leaving 4 bases unmatched. The CDR3 reads CASSRDRGRRELFF. CDR3 coding DNA: TGTGCCAGCAGCCGGGACAGGGGGCGCCGGGAGCTGTTTTTT.

The chain has TRBV5-4 and TRBJ2-2, with D tentatively TRBD1 (5 bases). V was trimmed by 0 bases and J by 5 bases, leaving 11 bases between them. The germline gives CDR1 SGHNT, CDR2 YYREEE (reference sequence). CDR3 length: 15 residues. The CDR3 DNA sequence: TGTGCCAGCAGCTTGGCTCAGGGTGTAACCGGGGAGCTGTTTTTT. Residues: CASSLAQGVTGELFF.

The gene calls are TRBV27 and TRBJ1-2; the match to TRBD1 covers 10 bases. This CDR3 is 13 amino acids long. Germline V gives CDR1 MNHEY, CDR2 SMNVEV (reference sequence). Unmatched junction bases numbered 5, after V lost 6 bases and J lost 7 bases. The CDR3 protein is CASSRQGALGYTF. The CDR3 DNA is TGTGCCAGCAGCCGACAGGGGGCGCTTGGCTACACCTTC.

The J gene is TRBJ2-3, the V gene TRBV10-1; D is uncertain. Trimming stripped 3 bases from V and 2 bases from J, with 6 bases between. CDR3 size: 13 residues. Germline assignment: CDR1 WNHNN and CDR2 SYGVQD (reference sequence). This CDR3 is CASSEQPTDTQYF. Written as DNA, the CDR3 is TGCGCCAGCAGTGAACAACCCACAGATACGCAGTATTTT.

The J gene is TRBJ2-7, the V gene TRBV6-6; either TRBD1 or TRBD2 may supply D (5 bases each). Between the trimmed V and J ends, which lost 5 bases and 5 bases, there was a span of 25 bases. This CDR3 has 17 residues. Per the germline V gene, CDR1 is MNHNY and CDR2 is SVGAGI (reference sequence). This chain's CDR3 is CASSKASGPNSPHEQYF. CDR3 sequence (DNA): TGTGCCAGCAGTAAGGCCTCGGGACCCAACTCCCCCCACGAGCAGTACTTC.

In its sample, this clonotype was seen a few times. The chain recombines TRBV5-6 with TRBJ2-7; D is undetermined. Germline V gene lookup returns CDR1 SGHDT and CDR2 YYEEEE. The CDR3 consists of 13 residues. Trimming removed 3 bases at V and 5 bases at J, with 12 bases between. The CDR3 DNA is TGTGCCAGCAGCTCCGACGCACGGGACGAGCAGTACTTC. As protein: CASSSDARDEQYF.

The J gene is TRBJ2-1, the V gene TRBV6-2 or TRBV6-3; D not resolved. CDR3 length: 11 amino acids. V was shortened by 4 bases and J by 6 bases, with 4 bases between the two germline ends. Germline CDR1 MNHEY, CDR2 SVGEGT. CDR3 nucleotides: TGTGCCAGCAGTTCAGGCAATGAGCAGTTCTTC. This sequence encodes CASSSGNEQFF.

This clonotype has a handful of counts. This chain links TRBV5-4 with TRBJ2-1; 8 nucleotides agree with TRBD2. Trimming removed 0 bases from V and 8 bases from J; junction bases left unmatched: 16. Looked up from germline, CDR1 is SGHNT and CDR2 is YYREEE (reference sequence). The CDR3 is 18 amino acids. CDR3 amino acids: CASSLADLGRAITDEQFF. DNA for the CDR3: TGTGCCAGCAGCTTGGCCGACCTCGGGAGGGCAATCACCGATGAGCAGTTCTTC.

The CDR3 coding sequence is TGTGCCAGCAGTTCTCGGGTGAGCTCCTACAATGAGCAGTTCTTC. Translation: CASSSRVSSYNEQFF. V gene TRBV28 combines with J gene TRBJ2-1; unclear D gene. V lost 4 bases to trimming and J lost 0 bases, with 10 bases between them. The CDR3 is made up of 15 amino acids. CDR1 is MDHEN and CDR2 is SYDVKM in the germline V gene.

The CDR3 sequence is CASREAGTVRNNEQFF. CDR3 in DNA: TGTGCCAGCAGAGAAGCGGGGACAGTTCGGAACAATGAGCAGTTCTTC. The chain recombines TRBV6-6 with TRBJ2-1; D is possibly TRBD1 or TRBD2 (7 bases each). The V gene's germline CDR1 is MNHNY and CDR2 SVGAGI (reference sequence). The CDR3 is made up of 16 amino acids. The V end lost 6 bases, the J end lost 5 bases, and 20 bases lay between the germline ends.

The genes are TRBV7-2 and TRBJ2-7; TRBD2 matches at 14 bases. Germline-derived CDR1 and CDR2 are SGHTA and FQGNSA. The CDR3 sequence is 16 residues long. With V trimmed by 1 base and J by 6 bases, 5 bases remained unmatched. The CDR3 sequence: CASSLGSGLAGGEQYF. DNA for the CDR3: TGTGCCAGCAGCTTAGGGTCCGGACTAGCGGGAGGCGAGCAGTACTTC.

This chain links TRBV5-4 with TRBJ1-2, with 10 positions matching TRBD1. V lost 2 bases, J lost 3 bases, and 4 bases stayed unmatched. Germline CDR1 is SGHNT and CDR2 is YYREEE (reference sequence). CDR3 length: 15 residues. CDR3: CASSFRGQGDYGYTF. Written as DNA, the CDR3 is TGTGCCAGCAGCTTTAGAGGACAGGGGGACTATGGCTACACCTTC.

CDR3 in amino acids: CASSSTGVAGELFF. In DNA form, the CDR3 reads TGTGCCAGCTCATCTACAGGGGTGGCCGGGGAGCTGTTTTTT. This chain uses TRBV18 with TRBJ2-2, with 7 positions matching TRBD1. CDR1 KGHSH and CDR2 LQKENI come from the germline V gene. The CDR3 loop spans 14 amino acids. V lost 5 bases to trimming and J lost 6 bases; unmatched junction nucleotides: 6.

The chain combines TRBV20-1 with TRBJ1-5; D is undetermined. The ends were cut back, 3 bases at V and 3 bases at J, with 9 bases in the middle. Germline loops: CDR1 DFQATT, CDR2 SNEGSKA (reference sequence). The CDR3 sequence is 13 residues long. The CDR3 bases are TGCAGTGCTAGTTACGGGAACAATCAGCCCCAGCATTTT. Its translation: CSASYGNNQPQHF.